This T cell receptor beta chain was sequenced during a study of T cell clonotyping in hematopoietic cell transplantation. Per the germline V gene, CDR1 is SGHVS and CDR2 is FQNEAQ. This CDR3 is built from 13 residues. Deletions cut 4 bases from V and 6 bases from J, with 13 bases between. As regards this clone: The antigen is unknown.

The study's findings and limits: After transplant, recipient diversity fell while pathologically expanded clonotypes grew through day 180.

Clones were read by immunoSEQ multiplex PCR, and TCRdb kept only the in-frame ones, dropping some. Here the sample spans more than 65,000 clones, roughly 93% being singletons. This sequence was found in a man in his fifties in good health. Some clones in this sample may be carry-over from other donors' samples. The chain couples TRBV7-8 to TRBJ2-7; possibly TRBD1 for D (7 bases). Sequenced sample: peripheral blood mononuclear cells. The chain's CDR3 is CASSWGDSTEQYF. DNA of the CDR3: TGTGCCAGCAGCTGGGGGGACAGCACCGAGCAGTACTTC. Filled out from reference TRBV7-8 and TRBJ2-7, the complete variable domain reads GAGVSQSPRYKVAKRGQDVALRCDPISGHVSLFWYQQALGQGPEFLTYFQNEAQLDKSGLPSDRFFAERPEGSVSTLKIQRTQQEDSAVYLCASSWGDSTEQYFGPGTRLTVT.